This TCR beta chain stems from a study of T cell repertoires in cytomegalovirus infection. TCRdb re-called the reads through MiXCR, storing one row per CDR3 protein. This repertoire shows 200,000 or so distinct CDR3 sequences, approximately 20% found once; its top ten account for roughly 2.9%. This clonotype was seen repeatedly, ten times or more. The antigen is unknown. Per germline, CDR1 DFQATT and CDR2 SNEGSKA (reference sequence). V was pared by 2 bases and J by 0 bases, with 11 bases between. The CDR3 is made up of 15 amino acids. Study-wide results and caveats: Cumulative frequency of public TCR beta families picked out carriers of CMV plus the relevant HLA.

V usage is TRBV20-1 and J usage is TRBJ1-3; a possible D gene is TRBD1 (6 bases). Sequencing input: PBMCs. This TCR was recovered from a human donor in good health (CMV status not recorded). Some clones in this sample may be carry-over from other donors' samples. DNA of the CDR3: TGCAGTGCTAGACCGCGCAGGGGCTCTGGAAACACCATATATTTT. Translation gives CSARPRRGSGNTIYF.